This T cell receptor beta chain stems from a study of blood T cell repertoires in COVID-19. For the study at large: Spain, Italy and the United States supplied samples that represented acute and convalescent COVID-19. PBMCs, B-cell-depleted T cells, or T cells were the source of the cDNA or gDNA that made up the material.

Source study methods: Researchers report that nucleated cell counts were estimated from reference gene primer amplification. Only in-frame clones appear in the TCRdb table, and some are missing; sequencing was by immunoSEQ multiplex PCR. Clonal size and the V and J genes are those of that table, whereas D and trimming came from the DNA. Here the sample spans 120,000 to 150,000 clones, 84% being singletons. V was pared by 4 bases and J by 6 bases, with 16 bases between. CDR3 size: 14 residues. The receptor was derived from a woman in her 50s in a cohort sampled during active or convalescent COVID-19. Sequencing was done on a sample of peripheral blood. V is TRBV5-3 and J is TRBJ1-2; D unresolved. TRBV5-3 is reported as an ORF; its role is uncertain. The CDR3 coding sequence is TGTGCCAGAAGCCCGGGGTGGCGGGTAAATGGCTACACCTTC. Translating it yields CARSPGWRVNGYTF.